This is a list of T cell receptor beta chains from one sample in a study of CD8+CD57+ T cells in acquired aplastic anemia. TCRdb re-called the reads with MiXCR, one entry per CDR3 protein. The data show about 180,000 distinct CDR3 sequences, about three fifths seen once. Sequenced input: sorted CD4+, CD8+, or CD8+CD57+ T cells (not recorded which) from PBMCs. These receptors were obtained from a human donor with aplastic anemia. The CDR3 runs from the conserved cysteine through the conserved F or W. A D gene is named only where the DNA matches it firmly. Some rows have no size entry. The others give once, few or many, or a class for an expanded clone.

cdr3_nt,cdr3_aa,d_call,j_call,clone_size,v_call
TGTGCCAGCAGCCGCCACAGGGCCTTTAATGAAAAACTGTTTTTT,CASSRHRAFNEKLFF,-,TRBJ1-4,many,TRBV7-8
TGCGCCAGCAGCTGGACAGGGCGCGAGCAGTACTTC,CASSWTGREQYF,TRBD1,TRBJ2-7,-,TRBV5-1
TGTGCCAGCAGCACTTCCGGGGTACAAACAGATACGCAGTATTTT,CASSTSGVQTDTQYF,-,TRBJ2-3,-,TRBV7-9
TGCAGTGCTAGAGTCGCGGGAGTCGAGCAGTACTTC,CSARVAGVEQYF,TRBD2,TRBJ2-7,few,TRBV20-1
TGCAGTGCGACGCGGAGGGCGAGCTCCTACGAGCAGTACTTC,CSATRRASSYEQYF,-,TRBJ2-7,-,TRBV20-1
TGCGCCAGCAGCTTGGCCGGTGGAGGGTGGATGTTTTTT,CASSLAGGGWMFF,-,TRBJ2-2,-,TRBV5-1
TGTGCCAGCAGTGAAGAACAGACCTATTCACCCCTCCACTTT,CASSEEQTYSPLHF,-,TRBJ1-6,-,TRBV2
TGTGCCAGCAGCTTCACAGGGGTTGACTACGAGCAGTACTTC,CASSFTGVDYEQYF,TRBD1,TRBJ2-7,-,TRBV7-9
TGCAGTGCTATCCCGATTCGGACCCGGAGAGGCTACACCTTC,CSAIPIRTRRGYTF,-,TRBJ1-2,many,TRBV20-1
TGTGCTAGTGGCTGGGGCGGGGCAGGGGGTATGAACACTGAAGCTTTCTTT,CASGWGGAGGMNTEAFF,TRBD1,TRBJ1-1,few,TRBV12-5
TGTGCCAGCAGCCTGGTGGGGGGGGACACTGAAGCTTTCTTT,CASSLVGGDTEAFF,-,TRBJ1-1,many,TRBV7-9
TGTGCCAGTAGTATGGATCAGGGAGATAATTCACCCCTCCACTTT,CASSMDQGDNSPLHF,-,TRBJ1-6,once,TRBV19
TGTGCCAGCAGTAAAAGCGACTCTAACTATGGCTACACCTTC,CASSKSDSNYGYTF,-,TRBJ1-2,-,TRBV2
TGTGCCAGCAGTTTATCCTCTAGCGGGAGTCACGAGCAGTACTTC,CASSLSSSGSHEQYF,TRBD2,TRBJ2-7,once,TRBV28
TGCAGTGCTCTCCGGGACAGGGGAATCTACGAGCAGTACTTC,CSALRDRGIYEQYF,TRBD1,TRBJ2-7,-,TRBV20-1
TGTGCCAGCAGTCAATTGGGCAGCCATCAGCCCCAGCATTTT,CASSQLGSHQPQHF,-,TRBJ1-5,-,TRBV2
TGTGCCAGCGACTACGGGCCTGAGGAAAAACTGTTTTTT,CASDYGPEEKLFF,-,TRBJ1-4,-,TRBV7-9
TGTGCCAGCAGCTCAAACCCCTACGAGCAGTACTTC,CASSSNPYEQYF,-,TRBJ2-7,-,TRBV7-9
TGTGCCACCCGACAGGGCTCCTACAATGAGCAGTTCTTC,CATRQGSYNEQFF,TRBD1,TRBJ2-1,-,TRBV19
TGCAGTGCTAGGGTGACAACCAACGAGCAGTACTTC,CSARVTTNEQYF,-,TRBJ2-7,-,TRBV20-1
TGTGCCAGCAGCTTAATTCATTTGGGGGCAGATACGCAGTATTTT,CASSLIHLGADTQYF,-,TRBJ2-3,-,TRBV7-3
TGTGCCAGCAGTGAGACTACCACCCCTTACGAGCAGTACTTC,CASSETTTPYEQYF,-,TRBJ2-7,-,TRBV2
TGCAGTGCTAGAGACCGGGACACCCCCTACGAGCAGTACTTC,CSARDRDTPYEQYF,-,TRBJ2-7,few,TRBV20-1
TGTGCCAGCAGCTTGACCGGTCGTTATGGCTACACCTTC,CASSLTGRYGYTF,-,TRBJ1-2,many,TRBV5-8
TGTGCCAGCAGCTTAGGGTCAGGGGAGCAGCCCCAGCATTTT,CASSLGSGEQPQHF,-,TRBJ1-5,-,TRBV7-6
TGTGCCAGCAGTGAATCCTTCCCCAGAACAGATACGCAGTATTTT,CASSESFPRTDTQYF,-,TRBJ2-3,-,TRBV25-1
TGTGCCAGCAGCTACGACAGGGGTGCTACCTACGAGCAGTACTTC,CASSYDRGATYEQYF,TRBD1,TRBJ2-7,-,TRBV7-2
TGCAGTGCTAGGGGGCAACAGGCAGGGCATGGCTACACCTTC,CSARGQQAGHGYTF,-,TRBJ1-2,-,TRBV20-1
TGCAGCGTTGAAGAAACCTCCAGAGGGTTCCTTTACTTC,CSVEETSRGFLYF,-,TRBJ2-7,-,TRBV29-1
TGTGCCATCAGTGGTACTAGCGAGGAGACCCAGTACTTC,CAISGTSEETQYF,TRBD2,TRBJ2-5,-,TRBV10-3
TGTGCCAGCAGCCCCCGACAGGTCTCCGCCTACGAGCAGTACTTC,CASSPRQVSAYEQYF,-,TRBJ2-7,-,TRBV9
TGTGCCAGCAGCTTGAGCTACTACGAGCAGTACTTC,CASSLSYYEQYF,-,TRBJ2-7,-,TRBV5-8
TGTGCCAGCAGGGGGCGGCGAGGGACCCAGTACTTC,CASRGRRGTQYF,-,TRBJ2-5,-,TRBV25-1
TGTGCCAGCCCACGACCGGGACAACGGGACGAGCAGTACTTC,CASPRPGQRDEQYF,-,TRBJ2-7,many,TRBV27
TGCAGTGCTAGAGCTCCCGACAGGGCGGGGAATTCACCCCTCCACTTT,CSARAPDRAGNSPLHF,TRBD1,TRBJ1-6,-,TRBV20-1
TGTGCCAGCAGCCAAGACCGGGGCAGGGGATCAGATACGCAGTATTTT,CASSQDRGRGSDTQYF,-,TRBJ2-3,-,TRBV4-2
TGTGCCAGCAGCTTGCCAGGGTTCCAAGAGACCCAGTACTTC,CASSLPGFQETQYF,-,TRBJ2-5,-,TRBV5-8
TGCGCCAGCAGCTTGGCTACAGGGGGCACTGAAGCTTTCTTT,CASSLATGGTEAFF,TRBD1,TRBJ1-1,many,TRBV5-1
TGTGCCAGCAGTACAGGGGCATCGGGGAATTCACCCCTCCACTTT,CASSTGASGNSPLHF,TRBD1,TRBJ1-6,-,TRBV12-3/TRBV12-4
TGTGCCATCAGTGAAGTCCGGGTAGAAAAACTGTTTTTT,CAISEVRVEKLFF,-,TRBJ1-4,-,TRBV10-3
TGTGCCACCAGTGATGGTCTGGGGGCGCTCAGGGATACGCAGTATTTT,CATSDGLGALRDTQYF,-,TRBJ2-3,-,TRBV24-1
TGTGCCACCGGATCCACGCGGACAGGGGGGCCTTGGGGGGAAGAGACCCAGTACTTC,CATGSTRTGGPWGEETQYF,TRBD1,TRBJ2-5,-,TRBV15
TGTGCCAGTAGTATAGGTAGCGGTGCCTACGAGCAGTACTTC,CASSIGSGAYEQYF,-,TRBJ2-7,few,TRBV19
TGTGCCAGCTTCCACAGGAGGGGTGGGGGTGAGCAGTACTTC,CASFHRRGGGEQYF,-,TRBJ2-7,many,TRBV7-2
TGTGCCAGCAAGGATGAGCACCAGCGGGGCTCCTACGAGCAGTACTTC,CASKDEHQRGSYEQYF,TRBD2,TRBJ2-7,-,TRBV9
TGCAGTGCTCCGGGACTAGCGGGGGGGAAGACCCAGTACTTC,CSAPGLAGGKTQYF,TRBD2,TRBJ2-5,once,TRBV20-1
TGCAGCGTTGGGCCGCGCGCAGGGGCGGGGGATGGCTACACCTTC,CSVGPRAGAGDGYTF,-,TRBJ1-2,-,TRBV29-1
TGTGCCAGCAGCTTTTGGGGACAGGGGAGTTACGAGCAGTACTTC,CASSFWGQGSYEQYF,TRBD1,TRBJ2-7,-,TRBV7-9
TGTGCCAGCAGTATTAAAGGGCCCTCCCAGAACACTGAAGCTTTCTTT,CASSIKGPSQNTEAFF,-,TRBJ1-1,many,TRBV2
TGTGCCAGCAGCTTGGAGGTGGTCGAGCAGTACTTC,CASSLEVVEQYF,-,TRBJ2-7,many,TRBV11-2
TGTGCCAGCAGTTACGGCGGGAGGGCTTACGAGCAGTACTTC,CASSYGGRAYEQYF,TRBD2,TRBJ2-7,-,TRBV6-6
TGCGCCAGCAGTGAGTCGGCAAGCGGAGCCTACGAGCAGTACTTC,CASSESASGAYEQYF,-,TRBJ2-7,-,TRBV10-1
TGTGCCTGGGCAAGGGGGGTAGGGACTGAAGCTTTCTTT,CAWARGVGTEAFF,-,TRBJ1-1,few,TRBV30
TGTGCCACCAGAGAACCTTCAGGAAACCAAGAGACCCAGTACTTC,CATREPSGNQETQYF,-,TRBJ2-5,many,TRBV15
TGCAGCGTCATGACCGCTGAAGCTTTCTTT,CSVMTAEAFF,-,TRBJ1-1,-,TRBV29-1
TGCAGCGTTTCCGGGACCTCGACGACACTGACCTACGAGCAGTACTTC,CSVSGTSTTLTYEQYF,-,TRBJ2-7,-,TRBV29-1
TGTGCCAGCAGTGGGCGAAGGGGGCTGGGAACTGAAGCTTTCTTT,CASSGRRGLGTEAFF,TRBD1,TRBJ1-1,-,TRBV2